This TCR beta chain was identified in a study of cytomegalovirus exposure and HLA in healthy donors (dated by TCRdb to between 2016 and 2019). Turning to the overall study: According to an earlier analysis of a few hundred of the donors, about 170 million T cells yielded some 110 million unique TCR beta sequences and about 300 Gb of sequence data. Typing coverage varied by locus: 629-630 donors for A, B, C, DRB1 and DQB1; about 520 for DQA1; 606 for DPA1; roughly 450 for DPB1. Among a few hundred genotyped donors of the cohort, an average of around 240,000 unique TCR beta nucleotide sequences were sequenced per donor, roughly a sixth of them non-productive. The study aimed to test whether cataloging public T cell receptors could reveal signatures of past pathogen exposure. A later genetic analysis took genome-wide SNP genotypes for about 55% of the roughly 670 donors and used that subset as a discovery cohort. Of the roughly 400 genotyped donors, about 80% fell in the genetic ancestry cluster associated with self-reported Caucasian donors. Every discovery cohort repertoire had been produced on one sequencing platform. A later analysis re-analyzed previously published TCR beta repertoires from 650 to 800 donors and added high-resolution HLA genotyping to study TCR occurrence patterns. The T cell repertoires of 700 or so subjects were profiled by immunosequencing and related to cytomegalovirus serostatus. An early release covering roughly 640 HLA-typed donors comprised approximately 290 gigabases of sequencing data and roughly 85 million unique TCR sequences. Rather than drawing on any new phenotypic data, the later analysis identified candidate immune exposures from TCR beta sequences and the way those sequences occurred across donors. Four to six DR-DQ haplotypes were handled as single units for association and clustering, since linkage in the cohort was strong. To predict cytomegalovirus infection status, the study brought together high-throughput TCR immunosequencing, statistical association of individual TCRs with disease status, and machine learning. An earlier analysis of approximately 640 of the donors applied high-throughput TCR beta sequencing to assess whether each TCR beta V gene segment acted as functional or pseudogenic. Both class I and class II loci were covered by HLA typing, at four-digit resolution. Donor age, sex, ethnicity and CMV serostatus were compiled together with the repertoire data. Besides the first cohort of hundreds of subjects, a separate validation cohort made up of roughly 130 different subjects was used. The full study reports these points: Cytomegalovirus status was reported to be diagnosed by the classifier with high specificity and sensitivity in both the original and validation cohorts. Most TCR sequences were observed very rarely across donors, whereas some public TCRs were present in many individuals. In vitro tests confirmed that three of the cytomegalovirus-associated TCR beta chains recognize cytomegalovirus antigens. CMV serostatus was the only immune exposure information available for the cohort. A later analysis found that HLA-associated TCR beta chains were more clonally expanded and had lower generation probabilities than equally common non-associated chains. Presence/absence analyses assumed roughly uniform sequencing depth across donors, an assumption that may not hold. Some IMGT-functional V segments, including TRBV6-2 and TRBV6-3, could not be told apart with the 87-base-pair reads, so those segments were excluded. This cohort had only TCR beta chains sequenced, and the lack of alpha or paired-chain data limited which features could be detected. Linkage disequilibrium might explain the correlated functional status among segregating V segments, but an unknown experimental factor could not be excluded. Because HLA typing was missing for some donors at each locus, association tests included only the typed subset. In an earlier analysis of approximately 600 of the donors, most TCR beta V segments were observed in productive rearrangements about 90% or about 30% of the time, broadly matching IMGT annotations. A cluster of highly shared sequence variants was judged likely to be a technical artifact of the sequencing pipeline. The study listed 164 TCR beta chains as associated with cytomegalovirus. Most CMV-associated TCR beta chains appeared to be HLA-restricted in a later analysis, and the HLA associations seemed to be driven largely by CMV exposure. A further reported finding was that TCR beta sequences accurately predicted the HLA-A and HLA-B alleles for most subjects in the first cohort. A later genetic analysis reported fewer N-insertions in productive TCRs among donors in an Asian-associated ancestry cluster than the roughly 700-donor mean. A later analysis found that TCR association rates varied across HLA loci, with DRB1 alleles showing the most associated TCRs and HLA-C alleles the fewest. An association between a missense DCLRE1C variant and V-gene and J-gene trimming of TCR beta chains was found in a later genetic analysis and replicated in an independent cohort. A later analysis reported that several top co-occurrence clusters appeared linked to parvovirus B19, influenza, CMV and Epstein-Barr virus. It was suggested by the authors that the approach could potentially be generalized to other disease states and immunological phenotypes. Some 16 rarely observed V segments, including chromosome 9 orphons, were excluded from the earlier analysis of about 600 of the donors because counts were too low. Specific HLA alleles were associated with 15,000 to 20,000 TCR beta sequences at a false discovery rate of 0.05 in a later analysis. Assigning TCR associations to individual alleles was difficult when HLA alleles, especially DR and DQ, strongly co-occurred.

With respect to this clone: Its specific antigen is unknown. No much larger clone exists at a distance of one base, and base qualities are not known.

Receptors were amplified or captured by the immunoSEQ multiplex PCR assay. For the multiplex PCR, a mixture combining 60 forward primers for TCR Vbeta segments and 13 reverse primers for TCR Jbeta segments was used. The CDR3 region of rearranged TCR beta genes was amplified from genomic DNA by a multiplex PCR assay. Amplified TCR beta libraries were sequenced as 87-base-pair reads on the Illumina HiSeq System. As for how the authors treated the data: A later analysis counted approximately 84 million unique TCR beta chains across the 666 repertoires, and some 12 million of these chains were shared by at least two donors. Raw reads were error-corrected and collapsed into unique sequences with a nearest-neighbor algorithm that merged closely related sequences to remove PCR and sequencing errors. V, D and J gene segments were assigned by aligning CDR3 sequences to IMGT reference sequences. Each retained sequence needed at least a six-nucleotide match to both a V gene segment and a J gene segment. A rearrangement counted as productive if the CDR3 had no stop codons and remained in frame with V and J, and every other rearrangement counted as non-productive. CDR3 was defined according to IMGT convention as the region running from the second conserved V-encoded cysteine to the conserved J-encoded phenylalanine. Sequences without an unambiguous match to a single V gene segment were excluded from the earlier analysis of about 640 of the donors. In an earlier analysis of several hundred of the donors, V segments were called functional above 56.7% productive rearrangements and were called segregating when the between-donor standard deviation exceeded 5%. A statistical classification framework was built to diagnose cytomegalovirus status from the catalog of TCR beta chain sequences. In a later analysis, V and J genes were assigned by comparing TCR nucleotide sequences against IMGT/GENE-DB human TR gene sequences. Using the TCRdist pipeline, a later analysis assigned CDR3 sequences along with most-parsimonious VDJ recombination scenarios. In a later analysis, each TCR beta chain was defined by its CDR3 amino acid sequence together with its V-gene family, and reads lacking a unique V-gene family were excluded. A later analysis removed several hundred highly shared, low-generation-probability nucleotide sequences to deal with suspected cross-contamination and a sequencing artifact. For each public chain, a later analysis derived a clonal expansion index from normalized ranks of inferred template counts within each repertoire. In a later analysis, generation probabilities were computed with a VDJ recombination model fitted to out-of-frame rearrangements, and the resulting probabilities were checked against IGoR. In a later analysis, TCR-TCR, TCR-HLA and TCR-CMV co-occurrence was scored with hypergeometric tests, and a repertoire-size bias correction was applied to TCR pairs. To estimate false discovery rates, a later analysis permuted the HLA or CMV assignments 20 times. In a later analysis, co-occurring TCRs were grouped with DBSCAN, and TCRdist sequence similarity was added when clustering was performed within HLA-allele-positive subsets. Repertoires with fewer than 30,000 or more than 120,000 public chains were left out of co-occurrence clustering, as were a handful of repertoires with anomalous nucleotide sharing. In TCRdb, the immuneACCESS table is reduced to in-frame sequences with V and J assigned. These tables do not hold every clone; where another copy was compared, an unresolved V gene accounts for under half, and the others remain unexplained. V, J and clone size are taken as reported in that table, and D and trimming were inferred from the DNA itself. This sample holds about 160,000 clones; 84% were observed only once. Of the sample, 1.9% is held by the ten largest clones.

V drops 0 bases and J drops 4 bases, leaving 10 bases in between. Via the germline V gene (reference sequence), CDR1 is LNHNV and CDR2 YYDKDF. The CDR3 goes from the cysteine to the phenylalanine over 15 residues. CDR3 DNA is the only sequence kept; it has 45 bases, read in frame from the first base. In total, approximately 700 healthy bone marrow donors made up the cohort. All cohort members were sampled while nominally healthy, although unrecorded immune exposures were likely present. The donor tested CMV seronegative, placing the donor among the 350 or so seronegative members of the cohort. A peripheral blood sample was collected from each donor, and TCR beta sequencing was performed on peripheral blood mononuclear cells. The Qiagen DNeasy Blood Extraction Kit was used to extract genomic DNA from the blood cell samples.

The source material was PBMCs. The sequence derives from a man between 18 and 29 years old in good health and CMV-seronegative. Recombination linked TRBV15 to TRBJ1-5, and possibly TRBD1, on 5 matching bases. For the CDR3, the sequence is CATSRDKGVNQPQHF. The bases read TGTGCCACCAGCAGAGATAAAGGGGTAAATCAGCCCCAGCATTTT.